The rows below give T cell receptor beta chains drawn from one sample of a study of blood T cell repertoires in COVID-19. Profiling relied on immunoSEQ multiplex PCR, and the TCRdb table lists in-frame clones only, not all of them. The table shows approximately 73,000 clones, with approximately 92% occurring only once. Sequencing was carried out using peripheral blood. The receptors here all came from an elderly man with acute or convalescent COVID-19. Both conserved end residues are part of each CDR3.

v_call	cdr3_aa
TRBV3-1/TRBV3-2	CASSQLISQGPYYEQYF
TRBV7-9	CASSLVGQLEAFF
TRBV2	CASRGQGVSNQPQHF
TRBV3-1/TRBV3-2	CASSPGTAQEPYNEQFF
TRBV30	CAWSQGVNGYTF
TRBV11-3	CASSLRQGYGDTQYF
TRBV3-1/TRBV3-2	CASSDSPPTTEAFF
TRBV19	CASSIGQGISQPQHF
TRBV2	CASSRETQETQYF
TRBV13	CASSLGSRTNSPLHF
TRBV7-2	CASSSLERDTEAFF
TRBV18	CASSPMGTGGQETQYF
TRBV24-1	CATSDPTGSGETQYF
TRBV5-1	CASRSNTPPYGELFF
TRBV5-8	CASSPFGQGLYEQYF
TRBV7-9	CASSNYPDSTEAFF
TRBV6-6	CASRKQGPNTEAFF
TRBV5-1	CASSQAGIGANVLTF
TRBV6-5	CASSYLTGIVGELFF
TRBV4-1	CASSLRTGILEKLFF